One and the same sample provided the 3 T cell receptor beta chains below, sequenced in a study of shared clonotypes between healthy human individuals. Clones were sequenced by immunoSEQ multiplex PCR, and TCRdb holds only the in-frame ones, with some missing. The sample carries roughly 2.2 million clones, around 92% recorded once. Sequencing was carried out using naive CD4+ T cells from PBMCs. Subset defined: CD45RA+ positively selected. These receptor sequences come from a man between 18 and 29 years old in good health. Some clones in this sample may be carry-over from other donors' samples.

This sequence joins TRBV2 and TRBJ2-5; D unresolved. The CDR3 contains 15 residues. The V and J ends lost 7 bases and 2 bases respectively, with 17 bases between them. The germline gives CDR1 SNHLY, CDR2 FYNNEI. CDR3 in amino acids: CASIKMGTRQETQYF. CDR3 DNA: TGTGCCAGCATAAAGATGGGCACGCGACAAGAGACCCAGTACTTC. Based on the CDR3 plus reference TRBV2 and TRBJ2-5, the full variable domain is EPEVTQTPSHQVTQMGQEVILRCVPISNHLYFYWYRQILGQKVEFLVSFYNNEISEKSEIFDDQFSVERPDGSNFTLKIRSTKLEDSAMYFCASIKMGTRQETQYFGPGTRLLVL.

This clone came up a few times. J is TRBJ1-5 and V is TRBV7-8; D ambiguous. Trimming cost V 0 bases and J 9 bases, with 9 bases left between them. Germline V gene lookup returns CDR1 SGHVS and CDR2 FQNEAQ. This CDR3 has 13 amino acids. CDR3 bases: TGTGCCAGCAGCTTAGCGCGGGTAGGGCCCCAGCATTTT. Translation gives CASSLARVGPQHF.

The V and J genes are TRBV2 and TRBJ2-1, with D uncertain. Germline loops: CDR1 SNHLY, CDR2 FYNNEI. Trimming removed 6 bases at V and 0 bases at J, with 12 bases between. This CDR3 comprises 15 residues. The CDR3 DNA is TGTGCCAGCAGCCTTCTTCCGAGCTCCTACAATGAGCAGTTCTTC. Its translation is CASSLLPSSYNEQFF.